The 21 T cell receptor beta chains below all came from one sample that was sequenced in a study of STAT5B mutations in CD4+ large granular lymphocyte leukemia. Assay used: immunoSEQ multiplex PCR; TCRdb lists only in-frame clones, some missing. The repertoire holds approximately 40,000 clones, with 65% to 85% as singletons. Sequenced material: CD4+ T cells from blood buffy coats. The origin of the receptors is a human donor in good health.

The chain carries TRBV5-4 and TRBJ2-1; 8 nucleotides match TRBD2. The germline V gene has CDR1 SGHNT and CDR2 YYREEE (reference sequence). The CDR3 is made up of 16 amino acids. The ends lost 5 bases at V and 0 bases at J; junction bases unmatched: 7. The CDR3 DNA sequence: TGTGCCAGCAGACGAGGCGGGGGGAGCTCCTACAATGAGCAGTTCTTC. It yields the protein CASRRGGGSSYNEQFF. Filled out from reference TRBV5-4 and TRBJ2-1, the complete variable domain reads ETGVTQSPTHLIKTRGQQVTLRCSSQSGHNTVSWYQQALGQGPQFIFQYYREEENGRGNFPPRFSGLQFPNYSSELNVNALELDDSALYLCASRRGGGSSYNEQFFGPGTRLTVL.

The chain joins TRBV7-2 to TRBJ2-5, with 7 bases aligning to TRBD2. The CDR3 is 16 amino acids. From germline, CDR1 is SGHTA and CDR2 FQGNSA. Trimming at V came to 5 bases and at J to 4 bases, leaving 13 bases not matched to a gene. The CDR3: CASSRMAGRGLETQYF. CDR3 DNA sequence: TGTGCCAGCAGCCGGATGGCGGGGAGGGGATTAGAGACCCAGTACTTC.

The CDR3 coding sequence is TGTGCCAGCAGCCAAGCGCAAAGTTCGAACTATGGCTACACCTTC. Translated: CASSQAQSSNYGYTF. V is TRBV4-2 and J is TRBJ1-2; the D is unclear. The V end was cut by 1 base, the J end by 2 bases, with 11 bases between. The CDR3 runs 15 residues. The germline V gene has CDR1 LGHNA and CDR2 YNFKEQ.

This clone has just a few counts. The chain combines TRBV19 with TRBJ2-5; the match to TRBD2 covers 8 bases. The germline gives CDR1 LNHDA, CDR2 SQIVND (reference sequence). This CDR3 is 14 amino acids long. J lost 14 bases, V lost 3 bases, and 14 bases had no gene match. CDR3 sequence reads: CASSIEVSGGLLYF. The CDR3 DNA is TGTGCCAGTAGTATTGAAGTCAGCGGGGGACTCTTATACTTC. The full variable domain, with the rest looked up from reference TRBV19 and TRBJ2-5, is DGGITQSPKYLFRKEGQNVTLSCEQNLNHDAMYWYRQDPGQGLRLIYYSQIVNDFQKGDIAEGYSVSREKKESFPLTVTSAQKNPTAFYLCASSIEVSGGLLYFGPGTRLLVL.

The chain has TRBV5-4 and TRBJ2-7; 16 bases line up with TRBD2. V lost 4 bases to trimming and J lost 4 bases; unmatched junction nucleotides: 5. From germline, CDR1 is SGHNT and CDR2 YYREEE (reference sequence). The length of the CDR3 is 16 residues. The CDR3 bases are TGTGCCAGCAGCACAGGGACTAGCGGGAGGGCGTACGAGCAGTACTTC. As protein: CASSTGTSGRAYEQYF.

This clone was picked up a small number of times. V usage is TRBV29-1 and J usage is TRBJ2-5; D is undetermined. The CDR3 totals 12 residues. CDR1 SQVTM and CDR2 ANQGSEA come from the germline V gene. Trimming stripped 5 bases from V and 5 bases from J, with 12 bases between. The CDR3 DNA follows: TGCAGCGTTAATCGAGATGGGGAGACCCAGTACTTC. It yields the protein CSVNRDGETQYF.

Comments on this clone: The sample has other DNA sequences that encode this CDR3 too. V is TRBV28 and J is TRBJ2-7; 8 bases line up with TRBD2. Trimming took 8 bases from V and 2 from J; bases not matched to a gene: 2. The CDR3 has 12 residues. Germline CDR1 reads MDHEN; CDR2 reads SYDVKM. Written as DNA, the CDR3 is TGTGCCAGCCGGGGGGGAACCTACGAGCAGTACTTC. Translated: CASRGGTYEQYF.

This clone was detected once. The CDR3 nucleotides read TGTGCCAGCAGTTTTACGCCCGAAAACTATGGCTACACCTTC. Amino acid sequence: CASSFTPENYGYTF. The chain has TRBV28 and TRBJ1-2, with D hard to call. V shed 3 bases and J shed 2 bases, with 10 bases lying between them. This CDR3 region has 14 residues. CDR1 is MDHEN, CDR2 SYDVKM, per germline.

This chain joins TRBV7-9 and TRBJ2-1, with no clear D. CDR3 length: 13 amino acids. The ends were cut back, 3 bases at V and 8 bases at J, with 11 bases in the middle. From germline, CDR1 is SEHNR and CDR2 FQNEAQ (reference sequence). The CDR3 spells CASSFGPRDEQFF. In nucleotides, the CDR3 is TGTGCCAGCAGCTTCGGCCCCCGCGATGAGCAGTTCTTC.

The CDR3 sequence is CASNSYPRTNNSPLHF. In DNA, the CDR3 is TGTGCCAGCAATTCTTACCCGCGGACTAATAATTCACCCCTCCACTTT. The genes are TRBV27 and TRBJ1-6; D remains unclear. This CDR3 is built from 16 residues. CDR1 MNHEY and CDR2 SMNVEV come from the germline V gene (reference sequence). Deletions cut 7 bases from V and 5 bases from J, with 18 bases between.

V is TRBV30 and J is TRBJ1-4; no definite D call. V was clipped by 4 bases and J by 3 bases, with 9 bases between them. Germline CDR1 reads GTSNPN; CDR2 reads SVGIG (reference sequence). The CDR3 length is 13 residues. CDR3 residues: CAWIPGANEKLFF. The DNA for the CDR3 is TGTGCCTGGATACCTGGGGCTAATGAAAAACTGTTTTTT.

This clone was picked up a small number of times. V gene TRBV7-9 combines with J gene TRBJ1-1; D gene ambiguous. Germline V gives CDR1 SEHNR, CDR2 FQNEAQ (reference sequence). The CDR3 spans 14 residues. V was clipped by 5 bases and J by 2 bases, with 12 bases between them. The CDR3 nucleotides read TGTGCCAGCAGCATCGGCAATAGTAACACTGAAGCTTTCTTT. Translated: CASSIGNSNTEAFF.

Here the CDR3 DNA reads TGTGCCACCGCGTTCCTGGAAGACGCTGAAGCTTTCTTT. Protein product: CATAFLEDAEAFF. The V gene is TRBV2, the J gene TRBJ1-1; D remains ambiguous. Germline-derived CDR1 and CDR2 are SNHLY and FYNNEI. This CDR3 spans 13 amino acids. Deletions cut 10 bases from V and 6 bases from J, with 18 bases between. Filled out from reference TRBV2 and TRBJ1-1, the complete variable domain reads EPEVTQTPSHQVTQMGQEVILRCVPISNHLYFYWYRQILGQKVEFLVSFYNNEISEKSEIFDDQFSVERPDGSNFTLKIRSTKLEDSAMYFCATAFLEDAEAFFGQGTRLTVV.

This chain uses TRBV7-8 with TRBJ2-7; D is possibly TRBD2 (6 bases). V lost 5 bases and J 3 bases, leaving 11 bases between the germline ends. Per the germline V gene, CDR1 is SGHVS and CDR2 is FQNEAQ. The CDR3 runs 13 residues. The CDR3 sequence is CASSPRTNYEQYF. In nucleotides, the CDR3 is TGTGCCAGCAGCCCCCGGACTAACTACGAGCAGTACTTC.

The chain is built from TRBV5-1 and TRBJ1-1; 7 nucleotides align to TRBD1. The CDR3 is 14 amino acids. From germline, CDR1 is SGHRS and CDR2 YFSETQ. V shed 2 bases and J 1 base; nucleotides not matched to a gene: 2. CDR3 nucleotides: TGCGCCAGCAGCTTAAACAGGGGGAACACTGAAGCTTTCTTT. It is translated as CASSLNRGNTEAFF.

The chain couples TRBV18 to TRBJ1-1; TRBD1 might be the D (5 bases). The CDR3 totals 14 residues. Trimming took 0 bases from V and 4 from J, leaving 9 bases between them. The germline V gene encodes CDR1 KGHSH and CDR2 LQKENI. The CDR3 loop is CASSPPSQGTEAFF. In DNA form, the CDR3 reads TGTGCCAGCTCACCACCGTCGCAGGGCACTGAAGCTTTCTTT.

The CDR3 region is CASSPYASADTDTQYF. CDR3 DNA: TGTGCCAGCAGCCCCTATGCCAGCGCGGACACAGATACGCAGTATTTT. V is TRBV4-2 and J is TRBJ2-3; D is ambiguous. The CDR3 has 16 residues. V lost 4 bases to trimming and J lost 2 bases, with 16 bases between them. Germline V lookup: CDR1 LGHNA, CDR2 YNFKEQ.

The rearrangement joins TRBV19 to TRBJ2-1; D is uncertain. V was trimmed by 6 bases and J by 6 bases, leaving 18 bases between them. Germline assignment: CDR1 LNHDA and CDR2 SQIVND (reference sequence). CDR3 length equals 15 residues. CDR3 sequence reads: CASSNSLLRSNEQFF. The CDR3 bases are TGTGCCAGTAGCAACAGTTTGCTGAGGTCCAATGAGCAGTTCTTC.

The chain has TRBV9 and TRBJ1-1; D unclear. The CDR3 runs to 15 residues. Trimming took off 0 bases at V and 1 base at J, with 10 bases between the two ends. Per germline, CDR1 SGDLS and CDR2 YYNGEE. The CDR3 here is CASSVDLLGNTEAFF. Written as DNA, the CDR3 is TGTGCCAGCAGCGTAGACCTTTTGGGGAACACTGAAGCTTTCTTT.

The chain couples TRBV10-3 to TRBJ2-3, with 7 bases aligning to TRBD2. Germline lookup yields CDR1 ENHRY and CDR2 SYGVKD. This CDR3 has 14 residues. V trimming: 6 bases; J trimming: 5 bases; junction bases outside the gene matches: 8. CDR3 bases: TGTGCCATCAGCCTCGGGACTACAAGAGATACGCAGTATTTT. This sequence encodes CAISLGTTRDTQYF.

V usage is TRBV18 and J usage is TRBJ1-2; 7 bases match TRBD1. Germline V CDR1 and CDR2: KGHSH, LQKENI. Trimming cost V 4 bases and J 8 bases; bases outside gene matches: 4. The CDR3 runs 12 residues. The CDR3 DNA reads as TGTGCCAGCTCACAAGACAGGGCCGGCTACACCTTC. Its translation is CASSQDRAGYTF.